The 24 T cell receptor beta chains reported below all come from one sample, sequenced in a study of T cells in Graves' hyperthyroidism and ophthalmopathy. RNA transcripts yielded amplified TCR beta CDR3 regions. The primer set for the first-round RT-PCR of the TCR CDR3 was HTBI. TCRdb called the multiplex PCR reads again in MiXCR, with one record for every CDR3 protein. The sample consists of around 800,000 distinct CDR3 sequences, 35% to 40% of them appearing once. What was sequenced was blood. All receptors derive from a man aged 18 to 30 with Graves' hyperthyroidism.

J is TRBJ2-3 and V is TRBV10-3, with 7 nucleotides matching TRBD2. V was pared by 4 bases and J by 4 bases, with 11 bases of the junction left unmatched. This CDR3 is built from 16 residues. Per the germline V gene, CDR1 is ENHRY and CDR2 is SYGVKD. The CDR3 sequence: CAISGEGGRRADTQYF. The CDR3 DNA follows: TGTGCCATCAGTGGGGAGGGCGGGAGACGCGCAGATACGCAGTATTTT.

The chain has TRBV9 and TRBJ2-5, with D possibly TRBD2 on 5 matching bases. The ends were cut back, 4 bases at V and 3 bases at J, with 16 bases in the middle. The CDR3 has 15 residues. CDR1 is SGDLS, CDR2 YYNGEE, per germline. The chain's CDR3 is CASSSPGNGEETQYF. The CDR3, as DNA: TGTGCCAGCAGCTCTCCTGGAAACGGGGAAGAGACCCAGTACTTC.

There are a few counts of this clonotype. As DNA, the CDR3 is TGTGCCAGCGGCTCAGACTTCACCTACGAGCAGTACTTC. The encoded protein is CASGSDFTYEQYF. The V gene is TRBV7-9, the J gene TRBJ2-7; no reliable D call. The CDR3 length is 13 residues. V lost 8 bases to trimming and J lost 2 bases, with 13 bases between them. Germline lookup yields CDR1 SEHNR and CDR2 FQNEAQ (reference sequence). Full variable domain (missing parts from reference TRBV7-9 and TRBJ2-7): DTGVSQNPRHKITKRGQNVTFRCDPISEHNRLYWYRQTLGQGPEFLTYFQNEAQLEKSRLLSDRFSAERPKGSFSTLEIQRTEQGDSAMYLCASGSDFTYEQYFGPGTRLTVT.

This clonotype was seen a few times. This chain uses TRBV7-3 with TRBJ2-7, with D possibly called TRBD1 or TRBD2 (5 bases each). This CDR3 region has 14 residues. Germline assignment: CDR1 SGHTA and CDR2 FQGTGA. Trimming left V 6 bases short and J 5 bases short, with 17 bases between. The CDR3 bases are TGTGCCAGCAGTTCCCACACCGGGACCCACGAGCAGTACTTC. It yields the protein CASSSHTGTHEQYF.

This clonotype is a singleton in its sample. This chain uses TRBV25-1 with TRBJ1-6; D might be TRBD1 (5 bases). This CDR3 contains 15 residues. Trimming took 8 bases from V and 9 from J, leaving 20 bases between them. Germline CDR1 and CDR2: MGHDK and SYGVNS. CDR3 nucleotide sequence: TGTGCCAGCTCACCACCGGGGACTAGTGGTTCACCCCTCCACTTT. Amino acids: CASSPPGTSGSPLHF. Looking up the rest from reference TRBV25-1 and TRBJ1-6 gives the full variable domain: EADIYQTPRYLVIGTGKKITLECSQTMGHDKMYWYQQDPGMELHLIHYSYGVNSTEKGDLSSESTVSRIRTEHFPLTLESARPSHTSQYLCASSPPGTSGSPLHFGNGTRLTVT.

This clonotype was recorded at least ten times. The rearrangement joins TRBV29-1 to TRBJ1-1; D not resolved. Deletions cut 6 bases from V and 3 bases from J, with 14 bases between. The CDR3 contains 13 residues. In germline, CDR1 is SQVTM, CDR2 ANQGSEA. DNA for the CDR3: TGCAGCGTCGACCCTTTTCAGGACACTGAAGCTTTCTTT. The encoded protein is CSVDPFQDTEAFF. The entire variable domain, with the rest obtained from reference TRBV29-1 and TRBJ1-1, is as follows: SAVISQKPSRDICQRGTSLTIQCQVDSQVTMMFWYRQQPGQSLTLIATANQGSEATYESGFVIDKFPISRPNLTFSTLTVSNMSPEDSSIYLCSVDPFQDTEAFFGQGTRLTVV.

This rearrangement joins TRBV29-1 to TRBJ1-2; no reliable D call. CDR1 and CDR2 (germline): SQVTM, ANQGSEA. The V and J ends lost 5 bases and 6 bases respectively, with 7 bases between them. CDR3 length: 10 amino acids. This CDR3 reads CSVRRDGYTF. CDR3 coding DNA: TGCAGCGTTCGGAGGGATGGCTACACCTTC.

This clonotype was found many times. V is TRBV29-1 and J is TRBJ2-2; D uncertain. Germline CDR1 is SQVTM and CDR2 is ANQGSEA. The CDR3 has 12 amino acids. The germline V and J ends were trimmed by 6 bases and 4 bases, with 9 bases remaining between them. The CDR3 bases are TGCAGCGTGTGGCTTCCCACCGGGGAGCTGTTTTTT. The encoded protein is CSVWLPTGELFF.

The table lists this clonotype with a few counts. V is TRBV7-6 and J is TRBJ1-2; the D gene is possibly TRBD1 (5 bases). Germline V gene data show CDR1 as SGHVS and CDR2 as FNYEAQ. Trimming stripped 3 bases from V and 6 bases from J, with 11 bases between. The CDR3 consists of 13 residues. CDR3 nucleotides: TGTGCCAGCAGCTTGGGGGGGACGGATGGCTACACCTTC. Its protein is CASSLGGTDGYTF. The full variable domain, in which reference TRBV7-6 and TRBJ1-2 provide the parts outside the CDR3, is GAGVSQSPRYKVTKRGQDVALRCDPISGHVSLYWYRQALGQGPEFLTYFNYEAQQDKSGLPNDRFSAERPEGSISTLTIQRTEQRDSAMYRCASSLGGTDGYTFGSGTRLTVV.

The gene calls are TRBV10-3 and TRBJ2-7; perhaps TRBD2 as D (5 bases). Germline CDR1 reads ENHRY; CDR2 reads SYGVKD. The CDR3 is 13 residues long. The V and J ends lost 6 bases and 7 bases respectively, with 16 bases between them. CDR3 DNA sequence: TGTGCCATCAGGGCCGGGCCCACGGGGGAGCAGTACTTC. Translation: CAIRAGPTGEQYF.

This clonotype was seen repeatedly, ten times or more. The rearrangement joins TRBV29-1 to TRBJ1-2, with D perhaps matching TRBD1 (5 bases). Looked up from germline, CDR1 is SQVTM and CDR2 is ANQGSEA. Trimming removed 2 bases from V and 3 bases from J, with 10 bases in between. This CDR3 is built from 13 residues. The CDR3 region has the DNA TGCAGCGTTGAACGCGGGGGGGACTATGGCTACACCTTC. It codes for CSVERGGDYGYTF.

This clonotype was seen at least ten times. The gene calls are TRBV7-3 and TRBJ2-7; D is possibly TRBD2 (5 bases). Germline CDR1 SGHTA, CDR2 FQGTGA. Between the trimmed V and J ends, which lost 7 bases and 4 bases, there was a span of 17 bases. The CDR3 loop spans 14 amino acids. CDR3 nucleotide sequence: TGTGCCAGCACCCCCCGGGGTAGTCGGTACGAGCAGTACTTC. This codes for CASTPRGSRYEQYF.

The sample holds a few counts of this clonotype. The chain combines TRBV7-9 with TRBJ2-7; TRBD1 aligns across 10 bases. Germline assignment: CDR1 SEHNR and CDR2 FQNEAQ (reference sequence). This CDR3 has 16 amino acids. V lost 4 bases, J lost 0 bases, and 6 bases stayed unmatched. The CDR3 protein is CASSSRDRGDSYEQYF. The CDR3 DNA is TGTGCCAGCAGCTCCAGGGACAGGGGTGACTCCTACGAGCAGTACTTC.

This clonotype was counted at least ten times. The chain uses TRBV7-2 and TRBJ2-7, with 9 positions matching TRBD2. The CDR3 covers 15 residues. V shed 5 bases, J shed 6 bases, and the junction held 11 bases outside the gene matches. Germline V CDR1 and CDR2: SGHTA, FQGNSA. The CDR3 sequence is CASSRGGGGASEQYF. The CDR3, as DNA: TGTGCCAGCAGCCGTGGAGGCGGGGGGGCTAGCGAGCAGTACTTC.

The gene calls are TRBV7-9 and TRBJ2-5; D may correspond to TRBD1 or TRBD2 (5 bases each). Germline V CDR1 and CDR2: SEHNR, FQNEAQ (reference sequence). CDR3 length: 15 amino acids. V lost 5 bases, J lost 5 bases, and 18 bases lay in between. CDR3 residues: CASSQDLVGEETQYF. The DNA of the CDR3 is TGTGCCAGCAGCCAAGATCTAGTGGGGGAGGAGACCCAGTACTTC.

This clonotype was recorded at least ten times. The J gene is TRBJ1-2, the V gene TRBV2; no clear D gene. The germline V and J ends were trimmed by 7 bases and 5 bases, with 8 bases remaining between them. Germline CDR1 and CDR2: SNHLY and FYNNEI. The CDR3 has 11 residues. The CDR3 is CASMLLYGYTF. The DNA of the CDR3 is TGTGCCAGCATGCTCCTTTATGGCTACACCTTC.

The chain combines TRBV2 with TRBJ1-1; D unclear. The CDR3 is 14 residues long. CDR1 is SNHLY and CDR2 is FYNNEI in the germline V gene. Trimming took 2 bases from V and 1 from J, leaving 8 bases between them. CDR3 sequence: CASSERWTNTEAFF. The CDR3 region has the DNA TGTGCCAGCAGTGAAAGGTGGACGAACACTGAAGCTTTCTTT.

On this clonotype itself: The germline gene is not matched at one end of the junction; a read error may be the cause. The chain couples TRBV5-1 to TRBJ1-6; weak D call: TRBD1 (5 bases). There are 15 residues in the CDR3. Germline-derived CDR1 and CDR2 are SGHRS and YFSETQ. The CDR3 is CASSLEVGGGSPLHF. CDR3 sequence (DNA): TGTGCCAGCAGCTTGGAGGTGGGCGGGGGTTCACCCCTCCACTTT. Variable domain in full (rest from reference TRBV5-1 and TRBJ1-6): KAGVTQTPRYLIKTRGQQVTLSCSPISGHRSVSWYQQTPGQGLQFLFEYFSETQRNKGNFPGRFSGRQFSNSRSEMNVSTLELGDSALYLCASSLEVGGGSPLHFGNGTRLTVT.

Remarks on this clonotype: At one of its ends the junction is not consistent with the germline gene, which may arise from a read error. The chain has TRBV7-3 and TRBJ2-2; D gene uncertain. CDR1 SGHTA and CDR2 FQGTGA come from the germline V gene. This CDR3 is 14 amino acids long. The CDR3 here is CASTGEVGTGELFF. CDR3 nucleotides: TGCGCCAGCACCGGAGAGGTCGGTACCGGGGAGCTGTTTTTT.

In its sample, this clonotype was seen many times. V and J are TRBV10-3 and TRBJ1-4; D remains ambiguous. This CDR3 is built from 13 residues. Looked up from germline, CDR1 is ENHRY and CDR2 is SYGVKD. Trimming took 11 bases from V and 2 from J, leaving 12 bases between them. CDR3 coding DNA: TGTGCCCCCCCGAGCAGGACTAATGAAAAACTGTTTTTT. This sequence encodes CAPPSRTNEKLFF.

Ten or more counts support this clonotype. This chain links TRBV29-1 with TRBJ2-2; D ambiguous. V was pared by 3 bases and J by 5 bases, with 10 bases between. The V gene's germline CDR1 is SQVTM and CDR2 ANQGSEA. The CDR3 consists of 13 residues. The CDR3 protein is CSVEKEETGELFF. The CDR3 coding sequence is TGCAGCGTTGAGAAGGAAGAAACCGGGGAGCTGTTTTTT.

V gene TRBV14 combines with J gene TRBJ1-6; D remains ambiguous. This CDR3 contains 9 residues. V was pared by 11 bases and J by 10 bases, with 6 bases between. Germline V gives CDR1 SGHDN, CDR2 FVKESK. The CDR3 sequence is CAGSSPLHF. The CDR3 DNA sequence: TGTGCCGGATCATCACCCCTCCACTTT.

Here the CDR3 DNA reads TGTGCCAGCAGCTCAGTCGCGGGATATGGAAACTACGAGCAGTACTTC. This gives the protein CASSSVAGYGNYEQYF. This chain connects TRBV7-2 to TRBJ2-7; TRBD2 might be the D (6 bases). The CDR3 loop spans 16 amino acids. Trimming removed 4 bases from V and 3 bases from J, with 19 bases in between. Germline values: CDR1 SGHTA, CDR2 FQGNSA.

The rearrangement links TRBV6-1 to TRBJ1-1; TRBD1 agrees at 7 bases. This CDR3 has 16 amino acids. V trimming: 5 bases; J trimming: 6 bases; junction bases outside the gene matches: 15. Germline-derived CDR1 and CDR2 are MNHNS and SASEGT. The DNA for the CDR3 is TGTGCCAGCAGTAAAATACAGACAGGGCTACACTCTGAAGCTTTCTTT. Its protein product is CASSKIQTGLHSEAFF.